This note documents a single T cell receptor (beta chain) sequence. CDR3 size: 13 residues. Trimming took 7 bases from V and 1 from J; bases not matched to a gene: 5. Germline values: CDR1 SGHRS, CDR2 YFSETQ. These data belong to a study of blood T cell repertoires in COVID-19. Study processing details: Using reference gene primer amplification, nucleated cell counts were estimated. The data were produced by immunoSEQ multiplex PCR, yet TCRdb's version contains in-frame clones alone and is incomplete. V and J calls and clone size are given by that table; D and trimming were obtained from the DNA. The profile shows around 92,000 clones, about 86% of them singletons.

The chain has TRBV5-1 and TRBJ2-7; 7 bases align to TRBD1. Sequenced sample: peripheral blood. This clonotype was obtained from a woman aged 55-70 years in a cohort sampled during active or convalescent COVID-19. In DNA form, the CDR3 reads TGCGCCAGCCACAGACAGGGATCCTACGAGCAGTACTTC. Translated: CASHRQGSYEQYF.